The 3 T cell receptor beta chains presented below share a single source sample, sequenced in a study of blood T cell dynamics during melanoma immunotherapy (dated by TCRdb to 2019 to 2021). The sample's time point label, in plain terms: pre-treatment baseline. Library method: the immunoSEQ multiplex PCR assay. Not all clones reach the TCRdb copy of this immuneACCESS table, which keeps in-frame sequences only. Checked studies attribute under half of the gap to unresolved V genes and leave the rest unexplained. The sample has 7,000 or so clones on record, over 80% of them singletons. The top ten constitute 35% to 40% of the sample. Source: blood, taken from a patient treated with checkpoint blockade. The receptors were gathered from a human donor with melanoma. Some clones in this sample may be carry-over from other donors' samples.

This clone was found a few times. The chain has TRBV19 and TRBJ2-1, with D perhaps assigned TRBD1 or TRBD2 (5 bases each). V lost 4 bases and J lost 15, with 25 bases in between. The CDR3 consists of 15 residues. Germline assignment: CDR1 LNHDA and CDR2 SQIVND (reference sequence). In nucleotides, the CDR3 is TGTGCCAGTAGTACTCTTACCGGGACCTACTTCATGCCGTTCTTC. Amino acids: CASSTLTGTYFMPFF.

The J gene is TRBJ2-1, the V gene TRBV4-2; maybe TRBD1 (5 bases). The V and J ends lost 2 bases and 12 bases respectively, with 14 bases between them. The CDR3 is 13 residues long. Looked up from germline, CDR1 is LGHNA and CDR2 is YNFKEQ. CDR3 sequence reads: CASSQLDTSGQFF. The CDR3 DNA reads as TGTGCCAGCAGCCAACTGGACACATCCGGGCAGTTCTTC.

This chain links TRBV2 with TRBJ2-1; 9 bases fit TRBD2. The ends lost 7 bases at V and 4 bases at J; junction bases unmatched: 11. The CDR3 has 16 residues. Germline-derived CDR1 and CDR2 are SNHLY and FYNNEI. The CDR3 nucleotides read TGTGCCAGCATGGGGGGTGAACTAGCGGGTTACAATGAGCAGTTCTTC. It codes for CASMGGELAGYNEQFF.